The T cell receptor (beta chain) under discussion was sequenced for a study of response to subunit inactivated influenza vaccine (dated by TCRdb to the late 2010s). For the study in its entirety: The study used deep quantitative T cell receptor repertoire profiling to track responses to a trivalent subunit inactivated influenza vaccine.

Receptor amplification or capture employed RT-PCR. These reads were obtained on an Illumina HiSeq 2500. TCRdb passed the public sequencing reads through fastp at Q25 and MiXCR, retaining productive beta sequences. Every distinct CDR3 protein forms one entry, paired with its most common genes and DNA. Across this sample there are just under 550,000 distinct CDR3 sequences, with roughly 25% seen only once. Of the sample, 2.5% to 3.5% falls within the top ten clones. Broad study findings and their caveats: It was suggested by the authors that each seasonal influenza vaccination may recruit only a limited number of new T cells.

This clonotype came up a few times. The specificity of this receptor is unknown. Base quality data are lacking; no much larger clone is found one base away. From its cysteine to its phenylalanine, the CDR3 spans 14 amino acids. Only the CDR3 part of the read is kept: 42 bases, read in frame from the first base. The germline V gene yields KGHSH for CDR1 and LQKENI for CDR2. V is shortened by 1 base, J by 0 bases, and the region joining them spans 7 bases. The sample also formed part of further work on T cells expressing NK-cell markers. The second paper further reports: 5'RACE template switching, by which a universal primer site and unique molecular identifiers were added, was used to make TCR beta cDNA libraries. In sorted CD3+CD56+NKG2C+, CD3+CD56+NKG2C- and CD3+CD56-NKG2C+ T-cell subsets from several donors, TCR beta-chain repertoires were profiled. Seven of the eight sequenced donors were HCMV-seropositive and one was HCMV-seronegative. To restrict sorting to alphabetaTCR-expressing T cells, an anti-gammadeltaTCR antibody was added in several experiments. In several donors, the dominant CD3+CD56+NKG2C+ clonotypes ranked among the top 10 CD8+ clonotypes, making up about 1.0-7.5% of CD8+ T cells. Those dominant clonotypes were again the most abundant among CD3+CD56-NKG2C+ cells in a few donors, at 28.3-60.1%. It remained unclear whether the expanded NKG2C-expressing T cell clones were specific for HCMV antigens. All eight donors whose samples were sequenced were randomly selected healthy volunteers, three of them men and five women. HCMV-specific IgG was detected in serum with a commercial ELISA kit to determine HCMV serostatus. Peripheral blood mononuclear cells were isolated from blood by Ficoll density gradient centrifugation. CD4+ and CD8+ T cells were isolated from PBMC by magnetic immunoseparation with Miltenyi isolation kits. Priming for cDNA synthesis came from the TCR beta constant segment, and two successive PCR amplification steps followed. Sequencing of the libraries produced 2 x 150 bp reads on Illumina HiSeq 2000/2500, MiSeq or NextSeq. Reads were demultiplexed and grouped by UMI with MIGEC, and clonotypes were assembled and quantified with MiTCR. To remove erroneous sequences, TCR cDNA sequences were retained only when supported by two or more reads. The tcR package was used for downstream repertoire analysis, with clonotypes matched between fractions based on CDR3 nucleotide sequence plus V segment. VDJmatch was used to annotate antigen specificity against VDJdb, with one amino acid substitution in CDR3 permitted.

The clonotype originates from a man in his fifties who received an inactivated influenza vaccine. Donor details come from another sample of the same person, matched by shared clones. The material was CD4+ T cells sorted from PBMCs, obtained approximately 13 days after vaccination. This receptor chain uses TRBV18 and TRBJ2-7, and possibly TRBD1, on 5 matching bases. The DNA sequence is TGTGCCAGCTCACCACAGACAGTCTCCTACGAGCAGTACTTC. It codes for CASSPQTVSYEQYF.